These 17 T cell receptor beta chains came from one sample sequenced in a study of control samples from healthy donors and cancer patients. The method was immunoSEQ multiplex PCR; TCRdb's version includes in-frame clones alone and lacks a portion of them. The sample lists roughly 43,000 clones; approximately 87% were seen once. The sequenced material came from PBMCs. Receptors originate from a woman in her sixties with lung cancer.

This chain links TRBV19 with TRBJ1-1; D remains ambiguous. This CDR3 comprises 14 residues. V was clipped by 4 bases and J by 5 bases, with 14 bases between them. Germline V CDR1 and CDR2: LNHDA, SQIVND (reference sequence). The CDR3 nucleotides are TGTGCCAGTAGTACAACGGGGAGGCGGACTGAAGCTTTCTTT. Protein sequence: CASSTTGRRTEAFF. The full variable domain, its missing parts supplied by reference TRBV19 and TRBJ1-1, is DGGITQSPKYLFRKEGQNVTLSCEQNLNHDAMYWYRQDPGQGLRLIYYSQIVNDFQKGDIAEGYSVSREKKESFPLTVTSAQKNPTAFYLCASSTTGRRTEAFFGQGTRLTVV.

V gene TRBV19 combines with J gene TRBJ2-1; D not certain. Germline V gene sequence: CDR1 LNHDA, CDR2 SQIVND (reference sequence). V lost 8 bases and J 3 bases, leaving 11 bases between the germline ends. CDR3 length: 13 amino acids. This chain's CDR3 is CASAQDSYNEQFF. CDR3 nucleotide sequence: TGTGCCAGTGCACAAGATAGCTACAATGAGCAGTTCTTC.

The gene calls are TRBV2 and TRBJ2-6, with D uncertain. Per the germline V gene, CDR1 is SNHLY and CDR2 is FYNNEI. Trimming removed 7 bases at V and 0 bases at J, with 7 bases between. The CDR3 consists of 14 residues. CDR3 bases: TGTGCCAGCAAAGAGGCCTCTGGGGCCAACGTCCTGACTTTC. Its protein is CASKEASGANVLTF.

V gene TRBV19 combines with J gene TRBJ2-1; 11 bases are shared with TRBD2. This CDR3 region has 13 residues. CDR1 and CDR2 from the germline V gene are LNHDA and SQIVND (reference sequence). V lost 5 bases, J lost 10 bases, and 4 bases stayed unmatched. The CDR3 loop reads CASSYGLAGEQFF. The CDR3 nucleotides are TGTGCCAGTAGTTACGGACTAGCGGGCGAGCAGTTCTTC.

By its share, this clone is medium-sized. The V gene is TRBV6-2 or TRBV6-3, the J gene TRBJ2-2; D not certain. Trimming cost V 3 bases and J 7 bases, with 6 bases left between them. The CDR3 length is 12 residues. Germline-derived CDR1 and CDR2 are MNHEY and SVGEGT. The CDR3 DNA is TGTGCCAGCAGTTATTCCGTCGGGGAGCTGTTTTTT. Amino acids: CASSYSVGELFF.

This rearrangement joins TRBV7-7 to TRBJ1-2; D perhaps matches TRBD1 (6 bases). The V end lost 11 bases, the J end lost 5 bases, and 18 bases lay between the germline ends. Per germline, CDR1 SSHAT and CDR2 FNYEAQ (reference sequence). This CDR3 region has 13 residues. This CDR3 reads CAFRGRSQYGYTF. CDR3 sequence (DNA): TGTGCCTTCAGGGGACGAAGTCAGTATGGCTACACCTTC.

This clone has more than one count but fewer than ten. The chain recombines TRBV10-1 with TRBJ1-1; 8 bases align to TRBD1. J was trimmed by 4 bases and V by 5 bases; bases with no gene match: 3. Per the germline V gene, CDR1 is WNHNN and CDR2 is SYGVQD (reference sequence). The CDR3 contains 13 residues. The CDR3 loop is CASSFTGGTEAFF. The CDR3 nucleotides read TGCGCCAGCAGTTTCACAGGGGGCACTGAAGCTTTCTTT.

The chain joins TRBV5-6 to TRBJ2-2, with a weak D call TRBD2 (6 bases). Germline CDR1 SGHDT, CDR2 YYEEEE. CDR3 length equals 15 residues. V was clipped by 7 bases and J by 7 bases, with 20 bases between them. The CDR3 region is CASALGPGAGGELFF. In DNA form, the CDR3 reads TGTGCCAGCGCCCTGGGTCCGGGAGCGGGCGGGGAGCTGTTTTTT.

The rearrangement uses TRBV6-5 and TRBJ1-1, with 7 bases lining up with TRBD1. The CDR3 totals 15 residues. V dropped 6 bases and J dropped 1; count of bases not matched to a gene: 8. Germline V gene sequence: CDR1 MNHEY, CDR2 SVGAGI. The CDR3 sequence: CASSSRGLENTEAFF. DNA of the CDR3: TGTGCCAGCAGCTCTAGGGGGCTCGAGAACACTGAAGCTTTCTTT.

This chain connects TRBV7-2 to TRBJ2-1, with no clear D. Trimming stripped 4 bases from V and 2 bases from J, with 9 bases between. This CDR3 has 14 amino acids. From germline, CDR1 is SGHTA and CDR2 FQGNSA. CDR3 region: CASSSGPPYNEQFF. The CDR3 DNA reads TGTGCCAGCAGCTCCGGGCCCCCCTACAATGAGCAGTTCTTC.

This clone was detected a few times. V is TRBV7-6 and J is TRBJ1-6; 7 nucleotides line up with TRBD1. V gave up 4 bases and J gave up 9 bases; unmatched junction bases: 3. Looked up from germline, CDR1 is SGHVS and CDR2 is FNYEAQ. This CDR3 has 13 amino acids. Here the CDR3 DNA reads TGTGCCAGCAGCTCAGGGGGTGGTTCACCCCTCCACTTT. Translated, it gives CASSSGGGSPLHF.

This rearrangement joins TRBV3-1 (or the pseudogene TRBV3-2) to TRBJ1-1, with a tentative D call TRBD1 (5 bases). The CDR3 length is 14 residues. Between the trimmed V and J ends, which lost 1 base and 4 bases, there was a span of 10 bases. Germline CDR1 reads LGHDT; CDR2 reads YNNKEL (reference sequence). CDR3: CASSQVRGSTEAFF. In nucleotides, the CDR3 is TGTGCCAGCAGCCAAGTTAGGGGTAGCACTGAAGCTTTCTTT.

This clone appeared a few times. This rearrangement joins TRBV2 to TRBJ2-7; possibly TRBD2 for D (6 bases). Trimming shortened V by 8 bases and J by 4 bases, and 15 bases separated the two germline ends. Germline-derived CDR1 and CDR2 are SNHLY and FYNNEI. This CDR3 has 13 amino acids. CDR3 nucleotide sequence: TGTGCCAGCGGAGGGCCAGGGAAGTACGAGCAGTACTTC. Amino acid sequence: CASGGPGKYEQYF.

J is TRBJ2-2 and V is TRBV27, with TRBD1 matching over 9 bases. With V trimmed by 5 bases and J by 6 bases, 10 bases remained unmatched. CDR1 and CDR2 (germline): MNHEY, SMNVEV (reference sequence). CDR3 length: 16 amino acids. The CDR3 DNA is TGTGCCAGCAGTCCCCGGACAGGGGTACAGCCCGGGGAGCTGTTTTTT. This encodes CASSPRTGVQPGELFF.

The chain is built from TRBV30 and TRBJ1-6; D gene uncertain. Germline CDR1 GTSNPN, CDR2 SVGIG (reference sequence). The CDR3 has 11 residues. V was clipped by 2 bases and J by 8 bases, with 4 bases between them. Written as DNA, the CDR3 is TGTGCCTGGAGTTTGGATTCACCCCTCCACTTT. Residues: CAWSLDSPLHF.

J is TRBJ1-2 and V is TRBV5-1; 8 positions agree with TRBD1. V gave up 4 bases and J gave up 3 bases; unmatched junction bases: 5. CDR1 and CDR2 from the germline V gene are SGHRS and YFSETQ. The CDR3 has 14 residues. The CDR3 sequence: CASSPGGADYGYTF. The CDR3 DNA sequence: TGCGCCAGCAGCCCAGGGGGCGCGGACTATGGCTACACCTTC.

This chain joins TRBV6-1 and TRBJ1-2, with a tentative D call TRBD1 (5 bases). CDR1 MNHNS and CDR2 SASEGT come from the germline V gene. The CDR3 has 16 residues. With 1 base removed from V and 7 bases from J, the gap between germline ends came to 19 bases. CDR3 in amino acids: CASSEELWGRGPGYTF. CDR3 in DNA: TGTGCCAGCAGTGAAGAATTGTGGGGCCGAGGGCCTGGCTACACCTTC.